The 32 T cell receptor beta chains below come from one sample, sequenced in a study of T-cell reconstitution after alpha-beta-depleted transplantation in children (dated by TCRdb to the mid-2010s). Libraries came from PCR. Sequenced on an Illumina HiSeq 2500. TCR libraries were prepared with molecular barcoding, using unique molecular identifiers to normalize TCRbeta repertoire quantification. The public reads were reprocessed in TCRdb via fastp at Q25 and MiXCR, keeping in-frame beta chains. Here each entry gathers all rows of one CDR3 protein and keeps the most common genes and DNA. This sample gives roughly 100,000 distinct CDR3 sequences in total; under 9% of them show up just once. The ten most abundant clones make up roughly 15% of the sample. Read against the paper, the sample's treatment or condition label means: allogeneic hematopoietic cell transplantation with graft depleted of TCRalphabeta T cells and CD19 B cells.

Sequencing used PBMCs, obtained before TCRalphabeta/CD19-depleted stem cell transplant. Every receptor here comes from a boy under 10 years old with acute lymphoblastic leukemia, due to receive a stem cell transplant.

This clonotype was recorded at least ten times. This chain connects TRBV12-3 or TRBV12-4 to TRBJ1-1; maybe TRBD1 (6 bases). CDR3 length: 14 amino acids. V lost 6 bases and J 4 bases, leaving 15 bases between the germline ends. DNA for the CDR3: TGTGCCAGCAGGGCGGGGGGGCTAGGCACTGAAGCTTTCTTT. This codes for CASRAGGLGTEAFF.

Only a few counts were recorded for this clonotype. J is TRBJ2-3 and V is TRBV13; the D call may be TRBD1 or TRBD2 (6 bases each). Germline V gene lookup returns CDR1 PRHDT and CDR2 FYEKMQ (reference sequence). Between the trimmed V and J ends, which lost 5 bases and 0 bases, there was a span of 12 bases. The CDR3 spans 15 residues. The CDR3 DNA sequence: TGTGCCAGCAGCGTCGGGGGCGGGAGCACAGATACGCAGTATTTT. This sequence encodes CASSVGGGSTDTQYF.

This clonotype was seen repeatedly, ten times or more. The chain uses TRBV7-9 and TRBJ2-3; 11 bases agree with TRBD2. V trimming: 2 bases; J trimming: 0 bases; junction bases outside the gene matches: 4. CDR3 size: 17 residues. Per the germline V gene, CDR1 is SEHNR and CDR2 is FQNEAQ (reference sequence). The DNA for the CDR3 is TGTGCCAGCAGCTTATCTACTAGCGGGGGAAGCACAGATACGCAGTATTTT. The encoded protein is CASSLSTSGGSTDTQYF. The full variable domain, in which reference TRBV7-9 and TRBJ2-3 provide the parts outside the CDR3, is DTGVSQNPRHKITKRGQNVTFRCDPISEHNRLYWYRQTLGQGPEFLTYFQNEAQLEKSRLLSDRFSAERPKGSFSTLEIQRTEQGDSAMYLCASSLSTSGGSTDTQYFGPGTRLTVL.

The chain has TRBV5-4 and TRBJ1-1, with TRBD1 matching 10 bases. CDR3 length: 16 amino acids. The germline V gene encodes CDR1 SGHNT and CDR2 YYREEE (reference sequence). V lost 4 bases, J lost 0 bases, and 6 bases stayed unmatched. The CDR3 DNA follows: TGTGCCAGCAGCCGCGGGACAGGGGTTATGAACACTGAAGCTTTCTTT. This sequence encodes CASSRGTGVMNTEAFF.

The J gene is TRBJ1-1, the V gene TRBV11-2; tentative D call: TRBD1 (5 bases). CDR3 length: 14 residues. The V end was cut by 3 bases, the J end by 2 bases, with 10 bases between. Germline assignment: CDR1 SGHAT and CDR2 FQNNGV. CDR3 nucleotides: TGTGCCAGCAGCTTCTCAGGGCCAAACACTGAAGCTTTCTTT. Encoded protein: CASSFSGPNTEAFF.

This clonotype was found many times. The J gene is TRBJ1-2, the V gene TRBV4-1; D call uncertain. Trimming shortened V by 0 bases and J by 4 bases, and 12 bases separated the two germline ends. Germline V gene lookup returns CDR1 MGHRA and CDR2 YSYEKL. The CDR3 totals 15 residues. The CDR3 coding sequence is TGCGCCAGCAGCCAAGATGCCGGACGGACCTATGGCTACACCTTC. It codes for CASSQDAGRTYGYTF.

In its sample, this clonotype was seen many times. This chain connects TRBV9 to TRBJ2-5, with 8 bases identical to TRBD2. Trimming at V came to 3 bases and at J to 2 bases, leaving 3 bases not matched to a gene. The length of the CDR3 is 14 residues. Germline V CDR1 and CDR2: SGDLS, YYNGEE. For the CDR3, the DNA is TGTGCCAGCAGCGCTAGCGGGTTACAAGAGACCCAGTACTTC. Residues: CASSASGLQETQYF.

This clonotype was found a few times. The rearrangement uses TRBV7-7 and TRBJ2-5; the match to TRBD2 covers 7 bases. The CDR3 is 17 amino acids. Losses at the gene ends were 1 base for V and 3 bases for J; bases not matched to a gene: 11. Germline CDR1 is SSHAT and CDR2 is FNYEAQ (reference sequence). CDR3 residues: CASSLVGGGLTEETQYF. The DNA of the CDR3 is TGTGCCAGCAGCTTAGTGGGGGGGGGACTTACGGAAGAGACCCAGTACTTC. Full variable domain (remainder filled in from reference TRBV7-7 and TRBJ2-5): GAGVSQSPRYKVTKRGQDVTLRCDPISSHATLYWYQQALGQGPEFLTYFNYEAQPDKSGLPSDRFSAERPEGSISTLTIQRTEQRDSAMYRCASSLVGGGLTEETQYFGPGTRLLVL.

This clonotype occurred a few times. The rearrangement uses TRBV13 and TRBJ1-5, with 8 bases identical to TRBD1. Germline assignment: CDR1 PRHDT and CDR2 FYEKMQ (reference sequence). The length of the CDR3 is 17 residues. V shed 5 bases, J shed 4 bases, and the junction held 13 bases outside the gene matches. This chain's CDR3 is CASSLGQAYSRNQPQHF. CDR3 coding DNA: TGTGCCAGCAGCCTGGGACAGGCTTACTCGCGGAATCAGCCCCAGCATTTT. The variable domain in full, completed from reference TRBV13 and TRBJ1-5, reads AAGVIQSPRHLIKEKRETATLKCYPIPRHDTVYWYQQGPGQDPQFLISFYEKMQSDKGSIPDRFSAQQFSDYHSELNMSSLELGDSALYFCASSLGQAYSRNQPQHFGDGTRLSIL.

The rearrangement links TRBV20-1 to TRBJ2-1, with TRBD2 matching 11 bases. Germline CDR1 DFQATT, CDR2 SNEGSKA (reference sequence). CDR3 length: 14 amino acids. The J segment lost 5 bases and the V segment lost 4 bases, leaving 4 bases of the junction unmatched. The CDR3 bases are TGCAGTGCTAACCGACTAGCGGGGAACAATGAGCAGTTCTTC. Its translation: CSANRLAGNNEQFF.

This clonotype was counted many times. J is TRBJ2-5 and V is TRBV5-6; D is ambiguous. Trimming pared 2 bases from V and 1 base from J, leaving 9 bases between. CDR3 length equals 14 residues. Per the germline V gene, CDR1 is SGHDT and CDR2 is YYEEEE. In DNA form, the CDR3 reads TGTGCCAGCAGCTTTTTGGGCAGCCAAGAGACCCAGTACTTC. This translates into CASSFLGSQETQYF.

This clonotype was picked up many times. The chain uses TRBV5-1 and TRBJ1-2; the match to TRBD1 covers 8 bases. The V gene end was trimmed by 0 bases and the J gene end by 6 bases; junction bases not matched to a gene: 7. CDR1 and CDR2 from the germline V gene are SGHRS and YFSETQ. The length of the CDR3 is 15 residues. In nucleotides, the CDR3 is TGCGCCAGCAGCTTGGATGACTGGACAGGGAATGGCTACACCTTC. Encoded protein: CASSLDDWTGNGYTF.

This clonotype occurred many times. This sequence joins TRBV7-2 and TRBJ2-2; D gene ambiguous. This CDR3 spans 14 amino acids. Trimming shortened V by 1 base and J by 4 bases, and 7 bases separated the two germline ends. Germline V CDR1 and CDR2: SGHTA, FQGNSA. The CDR3 bases are TGTGCCAGCAGCTTAGTGGGGTCCACCGGGGAGCTGTTTTTT. It specifies CASSLVGSTGELFF.

This clonotype was seen at least ten times. V is TRBV28 and J is TRBJ1-5; no clear D gene. The V gene lost 3 bases and the J gene lost 4 bases, with 7 bases spanning the gap. The CDR3 length is 13 residues. Looked up from germline, CDR1 is MDHEN and CDR2 is SYDVKM. The CDR3 nucleotides are TGTGCCAGCAGTTTGGTAGCGAATCAGCCCCAGCATTTT. It codes for CASSLVANQPQHF.

In its sample, this clonotype was seen a few times. Its ends do not fully match the called genes, so a read error is possible. The rearrangement uses TRBV5-6 and TRBJ2-1; no definite D call. This CDR3 has 12 amino acids. CDR1 and CDR2 (germline): SGHDT, YYEEEE. CDR3 DNA: TGTGCCAGCAGCTTCCCTCCAGAGAGTTACTGTTTC. Protein: CASSFPPESYCF.

The sample holds a few counts of this clonotype. This sequence joins TRBV20-1 and TRBJ1-1; a possible D gene is TRBD1 (6 bases). In germline, CDR1 is DFQATT, CDR2 SNEGSKA (reference sequence). Deletions cut 0 bases from V and 0 bases from J, with 11 bases between. This CDR3 contains 15 residues. The CDR3: CSARDPDRLNTEAFF. DNA for the CDR3: TGCAGTGCTAGAGATCCCGACAGGCTGAACACTGAAGCTTTCTTT.

The table lists this clonotype with many counts. V is TRBV7-2 and J is TRBJ2-1, with TRBD2 identical over 9 bases. Looked up from germline, CDR1 is SGHTA and CDR2 is FQGNSA. This CDR3 is 15 amino acids long. V was clipped by 5 bases and J by 6 bases; unmatched bases: 8. CDR3 region: CASSPQGGGGNEQFF. As DNA, the CDR3 is TGTGCCAGCAGCCCACAAGGCGGGGGGGGCAATGAGCAGTTCTTC. Complete variable domain (other parts from reference TRBV7-2 and TRBJ2-1): GAGVSQSPSNKVTEKGKDVELRCDPISGHTALYWYRQSLGQGLEFLIYFQGNSAPDKSGLPSDRFSAERTGGSVSTLTIQRTQQEDSAVYLCASSPQGGGGNEQFFGPGTRLTVL.

This clonotype was observed at least ten times. J is TRBJ2-6 and V is TRBV20-1, with D possibly matching TRBD1 (6 bases). This CDR3 contains 16 residues. Trimming stripped 3 bases from V and 1 base from J, with 13 bases between. Looked up from germline, CDR1 is DFQATT and CDR2 is SNEGSKA (reference sequence). The CDR3 bases are TGCAGTGCTAGGGCCAGGGGTGGATCTGGGGCCAACGTCCTGACTTTC. Protein product: CSARARGGSGANVLTF.

This clonotype was counted between two and nine times. The genes are TRBV27 and TRBJ2-7; D is uncertain. The germline CDR1 and CDR2 sequences are MNHEY and SMNVEV (reference sequence). V was shortened by 3 bases and J by 5 bases, with 11 bases between the two germline ends. This CDR3 comprises 13 residues. CDR3 residues: CASSFGDTHEQYF. Written as DNA, the CDR3 is TGTGCCAGCAGTTTTGGGGATACCCACGAGCAGTACTTC.

This clonotype came up a few times. The chain has TRBV4-3 and TRBJ1-1; tentatively, D is TRBD1 (5 bases). The CDR3 extends over 16 amino acids. V lost 1 base and J lost 0, with 12 bases in between. Germline CDR1 reads LGHNA; CDR2 reads YSLEER. The chain's CDR3 is CASSQALGGMNTEAFF. CDR3 coding DNA: TGCGCCAGCAGCCAAGCTCTGGGGGGGATGAACACTGAAGCTTTCTTT.

V usage is TRBV10-3 and J usage is TRBJ1-2; no definite D call. The V gene lost 6 bases and the J gene lost 4 bases, with 15 bases spanning the gap. Germline V CDR1 and CDR2: ENHRY, SYGVKD. The CDR3 has 14 amino acids. CDR3 nucleotides: TGTGCCATCAGCGCCGACGATATGGGCTATGGCTACACCTTC. Translated: CAISADDMGYGYTF.

The CDR3 protein is CASSQDSGSNQPQHF. The CDR3 DNA reads as TGTGCCAGCAGCCAAGATAGCGGAAGTAATCAGCCCCAGCATTTT. The chain couples TRBV4-2 to TRBJ1-5; D remains ambiguous. Trimming took 0 bases from V and 4 from J, leaving 10 bases between them. The CDR3 totals 15 residues. CDR1 LGHNA and CDR2 YNFKEQ come from the germline V gene.

The table lists this clonotype with many counts. The chain links TRBV5-1 to TRBJ1-6, with 8 bases fitting TRBD1. V was pared by 4 bases and J by 9 bases, with 6 bases of the junction left unmatched. Germline CDR1 SGHRS, CDR2 YFSETQ. The CDR3 has 14 amino acids. CDR3 residues: CASSLGQGPSPLHF. The DNA for the CDR3 is TGCGCCAGCAGCCTCGGACAGGGACCTTCACCCCTCCACTTT.

The sample holds many counts of this clonotype. The J gene is TRBJ1-1, the V gene TRBV5-4, with a tentative D call TRBD1 (5 bases). Germline CDR1 is SGHNT and CDR2 is YYREEE (reference sequence). Trimming removed 1 base at V and 7 bases at J, with 11 bases between. The CDR3 length is 13 residues. CDR3 nucleotide sequence: TGTGCCAGCAGCTTGCGCATCGGGGGTGAAGCTTTCTTT. As protein: CASSLRIGGEAFF.

This clonotype came up many times. The chain carries TRBV11-2 and TRBJ2-2; D is uncertain. From germline, CDR1 is SGHAT and CDR2 FQNNGV. Deletions cut 5 bases from V and 3 bases from J, with 4 bases between. The CDR3 sequence is 12 residues long. The CDR3: CASSPHTGELFF. The CDR3 DNA follows: TGTGCCAGCAGCCCACACACCGGGGAGCTGTTTTTT.

Here the CDR3 reads CATTGLAREQYF. DNA of the CDR3: TGTGCCACGACAGGGCTTGCACGGGAGCAGTACTTC. The V gene is TRBV28, the J gene TRBJ2-7; 7 bases match TRBD1. The CDR3 sequence is 12 residues long. Trimming cost V 10 bases and J 7 bases; bases outside gene matches: 10. Per germline, CDR1 MDHEN and CDR2 SYDVKM.

This clonotype has ten or more counts. This chain uses TRBV27 with TRBJ2-1, with D tentatively TRBD2 (6 bases). The germline V gene has CDR1 MNHEY and CDR2 SMNVEV (reference sequence). V shed 5 bases and J shed 1 base, with 15 bases lying between them. This CDR3 is built from 16 residues. The CDR3 loop reads CASSPRDSQSYNEQFF. In DNA, the CDR3 is TGTGCCAGCAGTCCCCGGGACTCCCAATCCTACAATGAGCAGTTCTTC.

Ten or more counts support this clonotype. The chain recombines TRBV12-3 or TRBV12-4 with TRBJ2-1; a weak D match, TRBD2 (5 bases). Trimming removed 5 bases from V and 0 bases from J, with 17 bases in between. The CDR3 has 17 amino acids. CDR3 coding DNA: TGTGCCAGCAGTCCCCCGGGGATGGCAAGCTCCTACAATGAGCAGTTCTTC. As protein: CASSPPGMASSYNEQFF.

This clonotype showed up many times. The chain uses TRBV7-8 and TRBJ2-3; TRBD2 aligns across 8 bases. The trim removed 8 bases at V and 2 bases at J, leaving 9 bases unmatched. The germline V gene encodes CDR1 SGHVS and CDR2 FQNEAQ. This CDR3 has 15 residues. This CDR3 reads CASQAERGYTDTQYF. The DNA for the CDR3 is TGTGCCAGCCAGGCTGAGCGGGGGTACACAGATACGCAGTATTTT.

This sequence joins TRBV6-2 or TRBV6-3 and TRBJ2-7; D possibly corresponds to TRBD2 (5 bases). CDR1 and CDR2 (germline): MNHEY, SVGEGT. The V and J ends lost 5 bases and 3 bases respectively, with 14 bases between them. This CDR3 region has 14 residues. CDR3: CASSPPIRDYEQYF. The CDR3 nucleotides are TGTGCCAGCAGTCCGCCGATCCGGGACTACGAGCAGTACTTC.

The sample holds many counts of this clonotype. The chain recombines TRBV7-9 with TRBJ2-1, with 10 bases identical to TRBD2. Germline V gene lookup returns CDR1 SEHNR and CDR2 FQNEAQ (reference sequence). V shed 4 bases and J 4 bases; nucleotides not matched to a gene: 16. The CDR3 totals 19 residues. CDR3 DNA sequence: TGTGCCAGCAGCTCGACTAGCGGGCGGCCCCGGCTAGGATACAATGAGCAGTTCTTC. It codes for CASSSTSGRPRLGYNEQFF.

This clonotype was counted many times. The chain has TRBV24-1 and TRBJ1-5; tentative D call: TRBD1 (6 bases). Trimming left V 3 bases short and J 4 bases short, with 12 bases between. Germline CDR1 KGHDR, CDR2 SFDVKD. The CDR3 loop spans 15 amino acids. The CDR3 DNA is TGTGCCACCAGTGATGTAGGGGGGCGAAATCAGCCCCAGCATTTT. It translates to CATSDVGGRNQPQHF.